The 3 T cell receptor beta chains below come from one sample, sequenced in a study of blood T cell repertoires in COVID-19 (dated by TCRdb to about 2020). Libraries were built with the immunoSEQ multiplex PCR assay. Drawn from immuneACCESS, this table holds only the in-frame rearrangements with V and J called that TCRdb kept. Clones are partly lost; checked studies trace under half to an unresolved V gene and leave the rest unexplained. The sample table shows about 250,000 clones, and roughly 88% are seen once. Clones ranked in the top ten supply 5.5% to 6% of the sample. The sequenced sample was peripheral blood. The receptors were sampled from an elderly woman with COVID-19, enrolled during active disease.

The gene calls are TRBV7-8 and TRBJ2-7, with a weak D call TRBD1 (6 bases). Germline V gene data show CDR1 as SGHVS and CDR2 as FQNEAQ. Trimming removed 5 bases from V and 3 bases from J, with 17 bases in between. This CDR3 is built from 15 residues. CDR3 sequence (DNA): TGTGCCAGCAGCCAAACAGGGCCGCCAAACTACGAGCAGTACTTC. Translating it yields CASSQTGPPNYEQYF.

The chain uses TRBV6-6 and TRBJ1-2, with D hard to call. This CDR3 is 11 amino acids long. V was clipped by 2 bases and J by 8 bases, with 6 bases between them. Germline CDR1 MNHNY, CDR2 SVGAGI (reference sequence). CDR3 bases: TGTGCCAGCAGTTACGCTCGGGGCTACACCTTC. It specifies CASSYARGYTF.

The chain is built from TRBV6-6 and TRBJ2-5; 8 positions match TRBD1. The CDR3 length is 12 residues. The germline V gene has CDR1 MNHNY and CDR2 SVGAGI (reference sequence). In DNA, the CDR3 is TGTGCGACAGGGGTCCCTCAAGAGACCCAGTACTTC. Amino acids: CATGVPQETQYF.